The clone carrying this TCR beta chain was counted a single time. Its antigen remains unknown. The CDR3 runs to 15 residues. Trimming removed 6 bases from V and 0 bases from J, with 11 bases in between. Germline CDR1 reads SGHVS; CDR2 reads FQNEAQ. This specimen comes from a study of regulatory and conventional T cells in RAG deficiency. The study, taken as a whole, reports: Shannon entropy fell and Simpson indices rose in RAG-deficient patients. Other subsets showed approximately 10-fold reductions, but Treg unique TCR beta sequences fell roughly 93-fold in these patients. In Omenn syndrome, sorted "Tregs" may be peripherally activated cells. Patient subsets had shorter CDR3s; Omenn Treg-Tconv overlap exceeded 85%.

Method: immunoSEQ multiplex PCR; TCRdb's copy keeps in-frame clones and lacks some. The repertoire consists of just over 6,500 clones, with 82% occurring once and the leading ten covering about 13%. The same sample was also used in a study of regulatory T cells. This second study notes: Primers: 52 TRBV forward and 13 TRBJ reverse.

Sequencing used CD8+ T cells sorted from blood. The receptor was isolated from a human donor in good health. The V call is TRBV7-8, the J call TRBJ2-2, with D perhaps matching TRBD1 (6 bases). The CDR3 loop reads CASRVGTSNTGELFF. The CDR3 DNA is TGTGCCAGCAGGGTCGGGACATCGAACACCGGGGAGCTGTTTTTT.